This entry lists 21 T cell receptor beta chains sequenced from one sample in a study of T-cell reconstitution after alpha-beta-depleted transplantation in children. The TCRbeta library was prepared with unique molecular identifiers. From the PCR reads, TCRdb called clonotypes with MiXCR, one entry per CDR3 protein. The data show around 480,000 distinct CDR3 sequences, less than 35% seen once. Sequenced here: PBMCs from the stem cell graft donor, sampled from the stem cell graft. The receptors here all came from a human donor who donated a stem cell graft to a child with aplastic anemia.

The chain uses TRBV2 and TRBJ2-7; possibly TRBD1 or TRBD2 for D (5 bases each). The CDR3 is 14 amino acids. V was trimmed by 6 bases and J by 4 bases, leaving 16 bases between them. Germline-derived CDR1 and CDR2 are SNHLY and FYNNEI. The CDR3 DNA is TGTGCCAGCAGGGGGGACGGGATTAGTTACGAGCAGTACGTC. It translates to CASRGDGISYEQYV.

This sequence joins TRBV12-3 or TRBV12-4 and TRBJ2-6; 9 nucleotides agree with TRBD1. Unmatched junction bases numbered 11, after V lost 5 bases and J lost 0 bases. This CDR3 is built from 19 residues. CDR3: CASSRFPGQGRSGANVLTF. Written as DNA, the CDR3 is TGTGCCAGCAGTCGGTTCCCGGGACAGGGACGCTCTGGGGCCAACGTCCTGACTTTC.

The chain recombines TRBV7-2 with TRBJ2-3, with 8 bases matching TRBD2. Germline CDR1 SGHTA, CDR2 FQGNSA. This CDR3 is built from 16 residues. Unmatched junction bases numbered 10, after V lost 7 bases and J lost 1 base. DNA of the CDR3: TGTGCCAGCACCCAGTCGGGGACTAGGGGCACAGATACGCAGTATTTT. As protein: CASTQSGTRGTDTQYF. Combining the CDR3 with reference TRBV7-2 and TRBJ2-3 gives the whole variable domain GAGVSQSPSNKVTEKGKDVELRCDPISGHTALYWYRQSLGQGLEFLIYFQGNSAPDKSGLPSDRFSAERTGGSVSTLTIQRTQQEDSAVYLCASTQSGTRGTDTQYFGPGTRLTVL.

This clonotype occurred a few times. The chain links TRBV9 to TRBJ2-2, with D tentatively TRBD1 or TRBD2 (5 bases each). The germline V gene has CDR1 SGDLS and CDR2 YYNGEE. The CDR3 consists of 16 residues. Trimming shortened V by 3 bases and J by 3 bases, and 15 bases separated the two germline ends. The CDR3 loop is CASSADRLGDTGELFF. The CDR3 DNA reads TGTGCCAGCAGCGCGGACCGCTTGGGGGACACCGGGGAGCTGTTTTTT.

This sequence joins TRBV5-1 and TRBJ2-1, with TRBD2 matching over 8 bases. This CDR3 has 17 amino acids. Germline assignment: CDR1 SGHRS and CDR2 YFSETQ. The ends lost 1 base at V and 0 bases at J; junction bases unmatched: 6. CDR3 amino acids: CASSLYSGTPSYNEQFF. CDR3 DNA: TGCGCCAGCAGCTTGTATAGCGGGACACCCTCCTACAATGAGCAGTTCTTC.

The table lists this clonotype with a few counts. The chain is built from TRBV10-1 and TRBJ1-2; the D gene is possibly TRBD1 (6 bases). CDR1 is WNHNN and CDR2 is SYGVQD in the germline V gene (reference sequence). The CDR3 has 12 residues. V lost 7 bases and J 8 bases, leaving 14 bases between the germline ends. CDR3 residues: CASKTGPGGYTF. In DNA, the CDR3 is TGCGCCAGCAAGACAGGTCCAGGGGGCTACACCTTC.

In this sample, this clonotype turned up many times. In DNA, the CDR3 is TGTGCCAGCAGTTTAGGACAGCACTACGAGCAGTACTTC. This gives the protein CASSLGQHYEQYF. The chain joins TRBV12-3 or TRBV12-4 to TRBJ2-7; weak D call: TRBD1 (5 bases). Between the trimmed V and J ends, which lost 1 base and 3 bases, there was a span of 7 bases. The CDR3 extends over 13 amino acids.

The chain links TRBV12-3 or TRBV12-4 to TRBJ2-4; 8 bases fit TRBD1. J lost 7 bases, V lost 5 bases, and 7 bases had no gene match. The CDR3 length is 14 residues. This chain's CDR3 is CASSGQGLANIQYF. The CDR3 region has the DNA TGTGCCAGCAGTGGACAGGGCCTCGCGAACATTCAGTACTTC.

This clonotype was counted only a few times. The CDR3 bases are TGCGCCAGCAGCCAAGCAACGCCGGGACAGGCTTCGCACAATGAGCAGTTCTTC. Protein: CASSQATPGQASHNEQFF. V gene TRBV4-3 combines with J gene TRBJ2-1; 8 positions agree with TRBD1. In germline, CDR1 is LGHNA, CDR2 YSLEER. V lost 1 base and J lost 5; bases outside the gene matches: 13. The CDR3 loop spans 18 amino acids.

This clonotype was counted only a few times. The chain has TRBV12-3 or TRBV12-4 and TRBJ1-5, with TRBD1 matching over 10 bases. The CDR3 is made up of 17 amino acids. V shed 6 bases, J shed 0 bases, and the junction held 8 bases outside the gene matches. CDR3 DNA sequence: TGTGCCAGCAGCGGGACAGGGGAGGTCTATAGCAATCAGCCCCAGCATTTT. Amino acid sequence: CASSGTGEVYSNQPQHF.

This clonotype came up a few times. V usage is TRBV19 and J usage is TRBJ2-7, with D possibly being TRBD1 (6 bases). Germline lookup yields CDR1 LNHDA and CDR2 SQIVND (reference sequence). The CDR3 is made up of 14 amino acids. V shed 6 bases and J shed 3 bases, with 15 bases lying between them. DNA of the CDR3: TGTGCCAGTAGCTGGACAGTGGGGGACTACGAGCAGTACTTC. As protein: CASSWTVGDYEQYF.

The chain couples TRBV19 to TRBJ2-7; TRBD1 or TRBD2 may be the D gene (6 bases each). Between the trimmed V and J ends, which lost 3 bases and 6 bases, there was a span of 12 bases. Germline V lookup: CDR1 LNHDA, CDR2 SQIVND (reference sequence). The CDR3 extends over 13 amino acids. The CDR3 DNA follows: TGTGCCAGTAGTATGGGGAAGGGGGGCGAGCAGTACGTC. This translates into CASSMGKGGEQYV.

The chain links TRBV5-1 to TRBJ2-1; 9 bases fit TRBD2. V lost 4 bases and J lost 9; bases outside the gene matches: 11. In germline, CDR1 is SGHRS, CDR2 YFSETQ. The CDR3 contains 15 residues. The CDR3 sequence is CASSTRTGREGEQFF. In DNA, the CDR3 is TGCGCCAGCAGCACCCGGACGGGGCGGGAGGGTGAGCAGTTCTTC.

This clonotype was found a few times. The genes are TRBV27 and TRBJ1-5; D gene ambiguous. Looked up from germline, CDR1 is MNHEY and CDR2 is SMNVEV (reference sequence). This CDR3 is 14 amino acids long. V was pared by 2 bases and J by 7 bases, with 12 bases between. The CDR3 is CASSLHGAGQPQHF. The CDR3, as DNA: TGTGCCAGCAGTTTACATGGTGCGGGACAGCCCCAGCATTTT.

This clonotype was seen a handful of times. The V and J genes are TRBV7-2 and TRBJ1-1; weak D call: TRBD1 (5 bases). V shed 5 bases and J shed 4 bases, with 14 bases lying between them. The CDR3 extends over 14 amino acids. The germline V gene has CDR1 SGHTA and CDR2 FQGNSA. The CDR3 loop is CASSQGRGGTEAFF. CDR3 DNA sequence: TGTGCCAGCAGCCAAGGCCGGGGGGGCACTGAAGCTTTCTTT.

The chain combines TRBV29-1 with TRBJ1-1; tentatively, D is TRBD1 (5 bases). Trimming stripped 6 bases from V and 4 bases from J, with 12 bases between. Looked up from germline, CDR1 is SQVTM and CDR2 is ANQGSEA. The CDR3 runs to 12 residues. CDR3 DNA: TGCAGCGTCCACAGGCTCCGCACTGAAGCTTTCTTT. Translating gives CSVHRLRTEAFF.

The chain has TRBV7-2 and TRBJ1-2; D gene unclear. V lost 5 bases and J 4 bases, leaving 17 bases between the germline ends. This CDR3 is 15 amino acids long. Germline V gene lookup returns CDR1 SGHTA and CDR2 FQGNSA. CDR3 sequence (DNA): TGTGCCAGCAGCGCCGATTCCCAGGTTATCTATGGCTACACCTTC. Translating it yields CASSADSQVIYGYTF.

The CDR3 loop reads CASHRGGPSYNEQFF. CDR3 sequence (DNA): TGTGCCAGCCATCGCGGGGGGCCTTCCTACAATGAGCAGTTCTTC. The chain is built from TRBV5-4 and TRBJ2-1, with 8 bases aligning to TRBD2. The CDR3 runs 15 residues. Germline trimming cut 7 bases from V and 1 base from J; bases unmatched to any gene: 7. Germline lookup yields CDR1 SGHNT and CDR2 YYREEE (reference sequence).

The chain combines TRBV12-3 or TRBV12-4 with TRBJ1-1; TRBD1 matches at 8 bases. V shed 5 bases and J 1 base; nucleotides not matched to a gene: 15. This CDR3 is 18 amino acids long. The CDR3 sequence: CASSSDRDRQPPNTEAFF. As DNA, the CDR3 is TGTGCCAGCAGTAGCGACCGGGACAGGCAGCCCCCGAACACTGAAGCTTTCTTT.

The chain joins TRBV12-3 or TRBV12-4 to TRBJ2-4; D may be TRBD1 (7 bases). V was pared by 5 bases and J by 8 bases, with 16 bases between. This CDR3 region has 14 residues. The CDR3 DNA reads TGTGCCAGCAGTCCGAGGACAGGAGGGGACATTCAGTACTTC. Amino acids: CASSPRTGGDIQYF.

Worth noting for this clonotype: The junction departs from germline at one end; a sequencing error may be responsible. The chain recombines TRBV20-1 with TRBJ2-3; 9 positions agree with TRBD2. Germline CDR1 and CDR2: DFQATT and SNEGSKA (reference sequence). The CDR3 contains 17 residues. The CDR3 nucleotides read TGCTGTGCTAGAGGTCTCGCGGGCGCGGGAGGGGCAGATACGCAGTATTTT. It is translated as CCARGLAGAGGADTQYF.